These T cell receptor beta chains were read from a single sample in a study of blood T cell repertoires in COVID-19. Assay used: immunoSEQ multiplex PCR; TCRdb lists only in-frame clones, some missing. The data show 200,000 to 300,000 clones, with approximately 86% seen just once and around 2.9% held by the top ten. Sequenced sample: peripheral blood. These receptors originate from a young woman who had recovered from COVID-19. Both conserved end residues are part of each CDR3. A D gene is named only where the DNA matches it firmly. Not every row has a clone size; where given, it reads once, few, many or a size class.

cdr3_nt	cdr3_aa	v_call	j_call	clone_size	d_call
TGTGCCAGCAGCACCGGGACTAGTGGTTACACCGGGGAGCTGTTTTTT	CASSTGTSGYTGELFF	TRBV9	TRBJ2-2	few	TRBD2
TGCGCCAGCAGCCCGGGGACTATACACCAAGAGACCCAGTACTTC	CASSPGTIHQETQYF	TRBV5-1	TRBJ2-5	-	TRBD2
TGTGCCAGTAGTATTAAACGTCGCGGAACCGGGGAGCTGTTTTTT	CASSIKRRGTGELFF	TRBV19	TRBJ2-2	-	-
TGTGCCAGCAGCCCTTGGGCAGACCCGAACACTGAAGCTTTCTTT	CASSPWADPNTEAFF	TRBV7-9	TRBJ1-1	-	-
TGTGCCAGCAGCTTGGGCCGCGCAGAGACCCAGTACTTC	CASSLGRAETQYF	TRBV5-6	TRBJ2-5	once	-
TGTGCCAGTAGTATTAGTACAGTCTCAACTAATGAAAAACTGTTTTTT	CASSISTVSTNEKLFF	TRBV19	TRBJ1-4	-	-
TGTGCCAGCAGGCGACAGTCAAGCTCCTACAATGAGCAGTTCTTC	CASRRQSSSYNEQFF	TRBV6-4	TRBJ2-1	-	-
TGTGCCAGCAGTTACTCGGGACTAGCGTACGAGCAGTACTTC	CASSYSGLAYEQYF	TRBV6-6	TRBJ2-7	-	TRBD2
TGCAGCGTTGTCGGACAGGCCACCACGGGGTCCGAGCAGTACTTC	CSVVGQATTGSEQYF	TRBV29-1	TRBJ2-7	-	TRBD1
TGTGCCAGATCTAAAGAGGACAGAGCCAGCTATGGCTACACCTTC	CARSKEDRASYGYTF	TRBV27	TRBJ1-2	many	-
TGTGCCAGTAGGACAGGACCCAGCCAGCCCCAGCATTTT	CASRTGPSQPQHF	TRBV19	TRBJ1-5	-	-
TGTGCCAGCAGTCAGGCGGGACCTGAAGCTTTCTTT	CASSQAGPEAFF	TRBV6-5	TRBJ1-1	-	-
TGTGCCAGCAGCGGGACACCCGAGGTCGCGAGGCATTTT	CASSGTPEVARHF	TRBV2	TRBJ1-5	-	-
TGTGCCAGCAGCTACCCGAGCGGGCCGGGCACAGATACGCAGTATTTT	CASSYPSGPGTDTQYF	TRBV7-6	TRBJ2-3	-	-
TGTGCCAGTAGTATGGGTTGGCGGGGCTCGTATGAGCAGTTCTTC	CASSMGWRGSYEQFF	TRBV19	TRBJ2-1	-	-
TGTGCCAGCAGCTTGTCATGGGACAGGCAGGCTTTCTTT	CASSLSWDRQAFF	TRBV5-4	TRBJ1-1	few	TRBD1
TGTGCCAGCAGCCCGAACCCTGGGACAGGGGCCTGGACCCAGTACTTC	CASSPNPGTGAWTQYF	TRBV7-3	TRBJ2-5	-	TRBD1
TGTGCCAGCAGTACCCAGGGGGCTGAGGAGACCCAGTACTTC	CASSTQGAEETQYF	TRBV7-3	TRBJ2-5	-	TRBD1
TGTGCCAGCAGCTTAAGCCAAGATACGCAGTATTTT	CASSLSQDTQYF	TRBV11-2	TRBJ2-3	-	-
TGTGCCAGCAGTTTAAGACAGGGTACGATAGAGACCCAGTACTTC	CASSLRQGTIETQYF	TRBV6-5	TRBJ2-5	-	TRBD1
TGTGCCAGCAGCTTTAGCGGTTACTACAATGAGCAGTTCTTC	CASSFSGYYNEQFF	TRBV7-9	TRBJ2-1	-	-
TGTGCCAGCAGCTTAGCGAGACTAGCGGGGGGTATATCTACATCCTACGAGCAGTACTTC	CASSLARLAGGISTSYEQYF	TRBV7-6	TRBJ2-7	-	TRBD2
TGTGCCAGCAGTTACCAGGTAGCGACAGATACGCAGTATTTT	CASSYQVATDTQYF	TRBV6-6	TRBJ2-3	few	-
TGTGCCAGCAGCTTAACCCGGGGAGCGAATGAGCAGTTCTTC	CASSLTRGANEQFF	TRBV11-3	TRBJ2-1	-	-
TGTGCCAGCAGCCCTACAGGGGTTAATGAAAAACTGTTTTTT	CASSPTGVNEKLFF	TRBV5-6	TRBJ1-4	-	TRBD1
TGTGCCAGCTCACCGGGGACAGGGTTATCCCACGAGCAGTACTTC	CASSPGTGLSHEQYF	TRBV18	TRBJ2-7	-	TRBD1
TGTGCCAGCAGCGGGAGCGGGGGCCGCTTGGGGACCGACGAGCAGTACTTC	CASSGSGGRLGTDEQYF	TRBV9	TRBJ2-7	once	TRBD2
TGTGCCAGTAGTATAGCCCCCGTAGAGTACTACGAGCAGTACTTC	CASSIAPVEYYEQYF	TRBV19	TRBJ2-7	few	-
TGTGCCATCAGTGAGGTCCGGGACAGTATTTTAGCTTTCTTT	CAISEVRDSILAFF	TRBV10-3	TRBJ1-1	-	TRBD1
TGCGCCAGCAGCTCACAGCCCGACACCGGGGAGCTGTTTTTT	CASSSQPDTGELFF	TRBV5-1	TRBJ2-2	-	-
TGTGCCATCAGAGAGACTAGCGGGGGGACCTACGAGCAGTACTTC	CAIRETSGGTYEQYF	TRBV10-3	TRBJ2-7	few	TRBD2
TGTGCCAGCAGCCTTCGACAAAATAGCAATCAGCCCCAGCATTTT	CASSLRQNSNQPQHF	TRBV4-2	TRBJ1-5	-	-
TGTGCCTGGAGTGTAACGGGGGGCTACGAGCAGTACTTC	CAWSVTGGYEQYF	TRBV30	TRBJ2-7	-	TRBD2
TGTGCCAGCAGCTCGGAAGCTAGCGGGGGTATCTACGAGCAGTACTTC	CASSSEASGGIYEQYF	TRBV7-6	TRBJ2-7	-	TRBD2
TGTGCCAGCAGTTTAAGGGGGATAGAGACCCAGTACTTC	CASSLRGIETQYF	TRBV12-3/TRBV12-4	TRBJ2-5	-	-
TGTGCCATCAGTGACCGGACGGGGGGCTATGGCTACACCTTC	CAISDRTGGYGYTF	TRBV10-3	TRBJ1-2	-	-
TGTGCCAGCAGTCAACTAGCGGGGGGGCTGTATGAGCAGTTCTTC	CASSQLAGGLYEQFF	TRBV28	TRBJ2-1	once	TRBD2
TGTGCCAGTTCGTTCTCAACTAATGAAAAACTGTTTTTT	CASSFSTNEKLFF	TRBV25-1	TRBJ1-4	once	-
TGCGCCAGCAGCTCCGGGACTACCAACTACAATGAGCAGTTCTTC	CASSSGTTNYNEQFF	TRBV5-1	TRBJ2-1	-	TRBD2
TGTGCCAGCAGCCCGAGGATTCGGGGGGAAAATGAAAAACTGTTTTTT	CASSPRIRGENEKLFF	TRBV7-9	TRBJ1-4	-	-
TGTGCCACCAGCAGAAATCCAGGGCCGAACACCGGGGAGCTGTTTTTT	CATSRNPGPNTGELFF	TRBV15	TRBJ2-2	once	-
TGTGCCATCAGTGAACTTCCTAACTATGGCTACACCTTC	CAISELPNYGYTF	TRBV10-3	TRBJ1-2	-	-
TGCGCCAGCAGTCTGACAGGCTCGTACGAGCAGTACTTC	CASSLTGSYEQYF	TRBV4-3	TRBJ2-7	-	-
TGTGCCAGCAGCCCAAGCGGGGGCGAGGGTCAGCCCCAGCATTTT	CASSPSGGEGQPQHF	TRBV11-2	TRBJ1-5	-	-
TGTGCCAGCAGCCAAGCGTGGGGCGGGAGTGAGCAGTTCTTC	CASSQAWGGSEQFF	TRBV14	TRBJ2-1	-	TRBD2
TGTGCCAGCAGCTTAGTCGGGGGGCACACAGATACGCAGTATTTT	CASSLVGGHTDTQYF	TRBV7-3	TRBJ2-3	-	-
TGTGCCAGCAGTATGCTAGCGGGGGGCGTGAATGAGCAGTTCTTC	CASSMLAGGVNEQFF	TRBV27	TRBJ2-1	-	TRBD2
TGCGCCAGCAGGGTATCGACAGCGTGTGGCTACACCTTC	CASRVSTACGYTF	TRBV23-1	TRBJ1-2	few	-
TGTGCCAGCAGTTACTCTAGCCTGAACACCGGGGAGCTGTTTTTT	CASSYSSLNTGELFF	TRBV6-5	TRBJ2-2	-	-
TGTGCCAGCAGCGCCGGCGCGGAGGTGTACGCTTTCTTT	CASSAGAEVYAFF	TRBV7-9	TRBJ1-1	-	-
TGTGCCAGCAGGGGACACAGGGGGCCGGTGAACACTGAAGCTTTCTTT	CASRGHRGPVNTEAFF	TRBV25-1	TRBJ1-1	-	TRBD1
TGTGCCAGTAGTGGAGGGCTCAACATGAACACTGAAGCTTTCTTT	CASSGGLNMNTEAFF	TRBV19	TRBJ1-1	-	-
TGTGCCAGCGACAGCGACAGGGGACGCAATCAGCCCCAGCATTTT	CASDSDRGRNQPQHF	TRBV2	TRBJ1-5	once	TRBD1
TGTGCCAGCAGCCCTATTAATCCCGGGCCTTCGAAGGGGACCGGGGAGCTGTTTTTT	CASSPINPGPSKGTGELFF	TRBV6-2/TRBV6-3	TRBJ2-2	-	-
TGTGCCAGCACCTCCTGGCGGGGGCCTGGGGGCTACACCTTC	CASTSWRGPGGYTF	TRBV6-5	TRBJ1-2	-	-
TGTGCCTGGAGTGTAGAAGAGATCTATGGCTACACCTTC	CAWSVEEIYGYTF	TRBV30	TRBJ1-2	-	-